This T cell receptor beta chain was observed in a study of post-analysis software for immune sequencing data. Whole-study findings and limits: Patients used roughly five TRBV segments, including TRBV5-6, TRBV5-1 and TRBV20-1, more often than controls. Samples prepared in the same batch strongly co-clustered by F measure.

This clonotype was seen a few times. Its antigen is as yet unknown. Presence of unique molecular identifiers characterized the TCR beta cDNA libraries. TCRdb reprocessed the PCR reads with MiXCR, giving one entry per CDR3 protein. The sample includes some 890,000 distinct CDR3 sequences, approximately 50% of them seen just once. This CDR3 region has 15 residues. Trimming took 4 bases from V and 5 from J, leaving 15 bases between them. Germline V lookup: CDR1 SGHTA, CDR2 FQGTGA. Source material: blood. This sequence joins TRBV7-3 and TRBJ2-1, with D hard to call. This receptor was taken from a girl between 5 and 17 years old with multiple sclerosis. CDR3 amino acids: CASSSANPGDNEQFF. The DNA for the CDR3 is TGTGCCAGCAGCTCCGCCAACCCCGGAGACAATGAGCAGTTCTTC.